The sequence of this T cell receptor (beta chain) was determined in a study of T cells in narcolepsy. CDR3 length equals 12 residues. V was pared by 3 bases and J by 9 bases, with 9 bases between. CDR1 and CDR2 (germline): MNHEY, SMNVEV (reference sequence). Of note for this clone: What it binds is not known.

Study outcomes and limitations: Reportedly, autoreactive clonotypes were serially detected in patients' blood but not controls'. Autoreactive HCRT-specific and TRIB2-specific clonotypes were marked in same-patient CSF-versus-blood CD4+ comparisons.

TCRdb's copy holds only in-frame clones and misses some; the assay was immunoSEQ multiplex PCR. This sample has fewer than 35,000 clones, with roughly three quarters found just once. This clonotype was obtained from a human donor with narcolepsy. The sample consisted of CD45RA- memory CD4+ T cells from PBMCs. The V call is TRBV27, the J call TRBJ2-1; D is possibly TRBD1 (5 bases). Here the CDR3 reads CASSFQGGEQFF. In DNA form, the CDR3 reads TGTGCCAGCAGTTTCCAGGGCGGTGAGCAGTTCTTC.